This T cell receptor beta chain was found in a study of cytomegalovirus exposure and HLA in healthy donors. A word on this clone: The antigen remains undetermined.

It was with 60 Vbeta and 13 Jbeta primers that the PCR ran. Using immunoSEQ multiplex PCR, the repertoire was profiled, and TCRdb retains in-frame clones only, with some absent. The table records 200,000 to 250,000 clones, about 80% of them present only once. Overall study findings and caveats: Presence/absence analyses took donor sequencing depth as roughly uniform. In a later analysis, specific HLA alleles were associated with around 17,000 TCR beta sequences at a 0.05 false discovery rate.

Between the trimmed V and J ends, which lost 0 bases and 4 bases, there was a span of 16 bases. The CDR3 loop spans 16 amino acids. Germline assignment: CDR1 SGHNT and CDR2 YYREEE (reference sequence). The V and J genes are TRBV5-4 and TRBJ2-5; D perhaps matches TRBD2 (5 bases). Specimen: PBMCs. This receptor was obtained from a man aged 35-49 years in good health and CMV-seronegative. The CDR3 sequence is CASSLVPGISGETQYF. The CDR3 DNA reads as TGTGCCAGCAGCTTGGTTCCGGGGATAAGTGGAGAGACCCAGTACTTC. The variable domain in full, completed from reference TRBV5-4 and TRBJ2-5, reads ETGVTQSPTHLIKTRGQQVTLRCSSQSGHNTVSWYQQALGQGPQFIFQYYREEENGRGNFPPRFSGLQFPNYSSELNVNALELDDSALYLCASSLVPGISGETQYFGPGTRLLVL.